This TCR beta chain appears in the sequencing data of a study of T-cell memory formation after mild COVID-19. Study information: TCR clusters were mostly donor specific.

Researchers used 5'RACE with constant-segment primers to make TCR alpha and TCR beta cDNA libraries that carry sample barcodes and UMIs. Each CDR3 protein gets one entry after TCRdb re-called the 5' RACE reads with MiXCR. This sample has roughly 130,000 distinct CDR3 sequences, with approximately 15% found just once. Germline V gene lookup returns CDR1 SGHKS and CDR2 YYEKEE (reference sequence). The J segment lost 9 bases and the V segment lost 4 bases, leaving 3 bases of the junction unmatched. This CDR3 region has 13 residues. V gene TRBV5-5 combines with J gene TRBJ1-6; 8 nucleotides align to TRBD1. Material: PBMCs or a T cell subset sorted from them (not recorded which). This sequence originates from a man younger than 35 who had mild COVID-19 (a few samples of this study predate the infection). Cell type and time point are not known. The CDR3 region is CASSRTGSSPLHF. The CDR3 nucleotides read TGTGCCAGCAGCCGGACAGGGTCTTCACCCCTCCACTTT. The complete variable domain, with remaining parts taken from reference TRBV5-5 and TRBJ1-6, reads DAGVTQSPTHLIKTRGQQVTLRCSPISGHKSVSWYQQVLGQGPQFIFQYYEKEERGRGNFPDRFSARQFPNYSSELNVNALLLGDSALYLCASSRTGSSPLHFGNGTRLTVT.